Each of the 19 T cell receptor beta chains below was sequenced from the same sample in a study of cytomegalovirus exposure and HLA in healthy donors. A multiplex PCR was run with 60 Vbeta primers and 13 Jbeta primers. Using immunoSEQ multiplex PCR, the repertoire was profiled, and TCRdb retains in-frame clones only, with some absent. The data hold about 43,000 clones, with 55% to 75% observed a single time. Material for sequencing was PBMCs. These receptors were obtained from a man between 60 and 70 years old in good health and CMV-seropositive.

The chain couples TRBV30 to TRBJ2-3; 8 bases align to TRBD1. This CDR3 region has 13 residues. The V gene end was trimmed by 1 base and the J gene end by 8 bases; junction bases not matched to a gene: 5. In germline, CDR1 is GTSNPN, CDR2 SVGIG (reference sequence). The CDR3 sequence is CAWSAGGRGTQYF. CDR3 sequence (DNA): TGTGCCTGGAGTGCAGGGGGCAGAGGTACGCAGTATTTT.

The V and J genes are TRBV4-1 and TRBJ2-7; 11 bases agree with TRBD2. Trimming took 1 base from V and 5 from J; bases not matched to a gene: 10. Germline V gene lookup returns CDR1 MGHRA and CDR2 YSYEKL. The CDR3 loop spans 17 amino acids. The CDR3 is CASSQGSGRGVMNEQYF. As DNA, the CDR3 is TGCGCCAGCAGCCAAGGTAGCGGGAGGGGGGTCATGAACGAGCAGTACTTC.

The chain is built from TRBV4-1 and TRBJ2-1, with D maybe TRBD1 (6 bases). Trimming pared 0 bases from V and 5 bases from J, leaving 8 bases between. The germline V gene encodes CDR1 MGHRA and CDR2 YSYEKL. The CDR3 is 14 residues long. CDR3 sequence (DNA): TGCGCCAGCAGCCAAGATTGGGACAACAATGAGCAGTTCTTC. Translated, it gives CASSQDWDNNEQFF.

The CDR3 sequence: CASSVAPSGRGEETQYF. Written as DNA, the CDR3 is TGTGCCAGCAGCGTAGCTCCTAGCGGGAGGGGTGAAGAGACCCAGTACTTC. The chain links TRBV9 to TRBJ2-5; 12 nucleotides agree with TRBD2. The CDR3 contains 17 residues. Losses at the gene ends were 0 bases for V and 3 bases for J; bases not matched to a gene: 6. CDR1 and CDR2 from the germline V gene are SGDLS and YYNGEE.

This chain links TRBV19 with TRBJ2-3, with D possibly being TRBD1 (7 bases). Germline assignment: CDR1 LNHDA and CDR2 SQIVND (reference sequence). The ends were cut back, 3 bases at V and 3 bases at J, with 13 bases in the middle. This CDR3 contains 15 residues. Here the CDR3 DNA reads TGTGCCAGTAGTATGTGGAGGGGGCAAACAGATACGCAGTATTTT. It encodes CASSMWRGQTDTQYF.

This clone was seen only a few times. One end of the junction varies from germline; a read error may be responsible. The chain is built from TRBV28 and TRBJ1-4; TRBD1 matches at 7 bases. The CDR3 totals 15 residues. Germline V CDR1 and CDR2: MDHEN, SYDVKM. CDR3 loop: CASSAGTATNEKLSF. The DNA for the CDR3 is TGTGCCAGCAGTGCCGGGACAGCAACTAATGAAAAACTGTCTTTT.

The rearrangement joins TRBV10-1 to TRBJ2-4; D perhaps matches TRBD1 (6 bases). The germline V and J ends were trimmed by 5 bases and 6 bases, with 17 bases remaining between them. In germline, CDR1 is WNHNN, CDR2 SYGVQD (reference sequence). This CDR3 spans 15 amino acids. CDR3 amino acids: CASSPTGPGGNIQYF. The CDR3 bases are TGCGCCAGCAGTCCGACAGGCCCCGGTGGAAACATTCAGTACTTC.

The sample holds a few counts of this clone. The genes are TRBV5-4 and TRBJ2-7, with D possibly matching TRBD2 (5 bases). Per germline, CDR1 SGHNT and CDR2 YYREEE (reference sequence). The CDR3 spans 12 residues. V was cut by 0 bases and J by 7 bases, with 8 bases left in between. The chain's CDR3 is CASSLDPGEQYF. The CDR3 DNA is TGTGCCAGCAGCTTGGACCCGGGGGAGCAGTACTTC. Using reference TRBV5-4 and TRBJ2-7 for the parts outside the CDR3, the full variable domain is ETGVTQSPTHLIKTRGQQVTLRCSSQSGHNTVSWYQQALGQGPQFIFQYYREEENGRGNFPPRFSGLQFPNYSSELNVNALELDDSALYLCASSLDPGEQYFGPGTRLTVT.

The chain links TRBV7-3 to TRBJ2-5; 8 nucleotides agree with TRBD2. Germline V lookup: CDR1 SGHTA, CDR2 FQGTGA. The J segment lost 3 bases and the V segment lost 4 bases, leaving 22 bases of the junction unmatched. The CDR3 contains 20 residues. CDR3 sequence: CASSSKAPSHKTGLEETQYF. The CDR3 region has the DNA TGTGCCAGCAGCTCCAAAGCCCCTTCCCACAAAACGGGACTAGAAGAGACCCAGTACTTC.

Here the CDR3 reads CASNPGGLAGNTIYF. The CDR3 coding sequence is TGTGCCAGCAACCCAGGGGGATTAGCTGGAAACACCATATATTTT. V is TRBV28 and J is TRBJ1-3; 7 nucleotides match TRBD1. Germline CDR1 and CDR2: MDHEN and SYDVKM. The CDR3 consists of 15 residues. Trimming removed 7 bases from V and 2 bases from J; junction bases left unmatched: 8.

The chain uses TRBV13 and TRBJ2-5, with a tentative D call TRBD2 (5 bases). CDR3 length equals 15 residues. V dropped 3 bases and J dropped 3 bases, with 14 bases sitting between them. CDR1 and CDR2 from the germline V gene are PRHDT and FYEKMQ (reference sequence). CDR3 sequence: CASSLSGAAEETQYF. The CDR3 region has the DNA TGTGCCAGCAGCTTGTCCGGAGCGGCGGAAGAGACCCAGTACTTC. The complete variable domain, with remaining parts taken from reference TRBV13 and TRBJ2-5, reads AAGVIQSPRHLIKEKRETATLKCYPIPRHDTVYWYQQGPGQDPQFLISFYEKMQSDKGSIPDRFSAQQFSDYHSELNMSSLELGDSALYFCASSLSGAAEETQYFGPGTRLLVL.

This clone was counted a single time. The rearrangement links TRBV7-9 to TRBJ1-2, with D unresolved. In germline, CDR1 is SEHNR, CDR2 FQNEAQ (reference sequence). V shed 5 bases and J shed 4 bases, with 11 bases lying between them. This CDR3 has 13 amino acids. The CDR3 DNA reads as TGTGCCAGCAGCCCCCAGGCCATCTATGGCTACACCTTC. As protein: CASSPQAIYGYTF.

The chain combines TRBV20-1 with TRBJ2-1, with D unclear. The CDR3 is 10 residues long. The germline CDR1 and CDR2 sequences are DFQATT and SNEGSKA (reference sequence). Trimming shortened V by 6 bases and J by 7 bases, and 7 bases separated the two germline ends. The CDR3 DNA reads as TGCAGTGCCGAGGTGAATGAGCAGTTCTTC. Translated: CSAEVNEQFF.

V is TRBV5-1 and J is TRBJ2-7; TRBD1 is a possible D gene (6 bases). Trimming pared 4 bases from V and 0 bases from J, leaving 8 bases between. The length of the CDR3 is 13 residues. CDR1 is SGHRS, CDR2 YFSETQ, per germline. DNA for the CDR3: TGCGCCAGCAGCGCGGACAGCTCCTACGAGCAGTACTTC. It is translated as CASSADSSYEQYF.

The V gene is TRBV7-2, the J gene TRBJ2-3; a possible D gene is TRBD2 (7 bases). Trimming took 5 bases from V and 6 from J, leaving 15 bases between them. The germline V gene encodes CDR1 SGHTA and CDR2 FQGNSA. The CDR3 contains 14 residues. The CDR3 loop reads CASSKGGGRDTQYF. CDR3 sequence (DNA): TGTGCCAGCAGCAAAGGGGGGGGCCGGGATACGCAGTATTTT.

The chain couples TRBV19 to TRBJ1-1; D not resolved. CDR1 and CDR2 (germline): LNHDA, SQIVND (reference sequence). This CDR3 is 16 amino acids long. The V gene lost 6 bases and the J gene lost 1 base, with 18 bases spanning the gap. The DNA of the CDR3 is TGTGCCAGTAGCCCGGGGAGGGCACAGCGGAACACTGAAGCTTTCTTT. This codes for CASSPGRAQRNTEAFF.

The chain has TRBV7-3 and TRBJ2-1; D gene uncertain. Germline V gene data show CDR1 as SGHTA and CDR2 as FQGTGA. The CDR3 consists of 13 residues. V lost 0 bases and J lost 8, with 8 bases in between. The CDR3 here is CASSLTSPDEQFF. DNA for the CDR3: TGTGCCAGCAGCTTAACCTCCCCAGATGAGCAGTTCTTC.

The chain combines TRBV7-7 with TRBJ2-1, with 9 bases identical to TRBD2. This CDR3 comprises 15 residues. Germline CDR1 SSHAT, CDR2 FNYEAQ (reference sequence). The CDR3 nucleotides are TGTGCTAGCTCGAAAAGCGGGAGGACATACAATGAGCAGTTCTTC. Its translation is CASSKSGRTYNEQFF. Looking up the rest from reference TRBV7-7 and TRBJ2-1 gives the full variable domain: GAGVSQSPRYKVTKRGQDVTLRCDPISSHATLYWYQQALGQGPEFLTYFNYEAQPDKSGLPSDRFSAERPEGSISTLTIQRTEQRDSAMYRCASSKSGRTYNEQFFGPGTRLTVL.

The chain joins TRBV25-1 to TRBJ2-7; 9 nucleotides line up with TRBD1. The V gene end was trimmed by 5 bases and the J gene end by 5 bases; junction bases not matched to a gene: 7. Germline assignment: CDR1 MGHDK and CDR2 SYGVNS. The CDR3 is made up of 14 amino acids. DNA for the CDR3: TGTGCCAGCAGTAAGGACAGGGGTGGTCACGAGCAGTACTTC. Translated: CASSKDRGGHEQYF.